This entry lists 23 T cell receptor beta chains sequenced from one sample in a study of memory CD8 T cells in hepatitis C reinfection. Time point denoted: late/post reinfection, 12 to 24 weeks after detection. TCR sequencing was done directly ex vivo on sorted cells, without expansion in vitro. Measured with immunoSEQ multiplex PCR; TCRdb has only the in-frame clones, and not every one. The sample yields 45,000 to 50,000 clones, roughly 87% seen once. Sequenced: naive CD8+ T cells sorted from blood. These receptors were taken from a man younger than 35 with hepatitis C virus infection.

This clone was seen a few times. The chain couples TRBV19 to TRBJ2-1; D perhaps matches TRBD2 (7 bases). The CDR3 is 15 amino acids. The germline V gene encodes CDR1 LNHDA and CDR2 SQIVND (reference sequence). The V end lost 1 base, the J end lost 10 bases, and 17 bases lay between the germline ends. The CDR3 protein is CASSIGTRGRGEQFF. The CDR3 nucleotides read TGTGCCAGTAGTATAGGGACTAGGGGGAGGGGAGAGCAGTTCTTC.

The chain combines TRBV19 with TRBJ1-1, with 8 positions matching TRBD1. The CDR3 is made up of 13 amino acids. Germline CDR1 is LNHDA and CDR2 is SQIVND (reference sequence). V was pared by 5 bases and J by 7 bases, with 6 bases of the junction left unmatched. CDR3 sequence: CASSLGQGSEAFF. The CDR3 region has the DNA TGTGCCAGTAGTCTCGGACAGGGTAGTGAAGCTTTCTTT.

The gene calls are TRBV7-9 and TRBJ2-1; 9 nucleotides line up with TRBD1. The ends lost 5 bases at V and 3 bases at J; junction bases unmatched: 5. Per germline, CDR1 SEHNR and CDR2 FQNEAQ (reference sequence). The CDR3 length is 15 residues. The CDR3 nucleotides read TGTGCCAGCAGCCACCAGGACAGGGGCTACAATGAGCAGTTCTTC. As protein: CASSHQDRGYNEQFF.

In DNA form, the CDR3 reads TGTGCCAGCAGCGCAGGGTTTGGGGAGACCCAGTACTTC. Amino acids: CASSAGFGETQYF. The rearrangement joins TRBV7-9 to TRBJ2-5; a weak D match, TRBD1 (5 bases). Germline loops: CDR1 SEHNR, CDR2 FQNEAQ (reference sequence). There are 13 residues in the CDR3. Trimming stripped 5 bases from V and 5 bases from J, with 12 bases between.

The chain is built from TRBV12-5 and TRBJ2-1; 11 positions agree with TRBD2. Germline loops: CDR1 LGHNT, CDR2 FRNRAP. The trim removed 3 bases at V and 7 bases at J, leaving 5 bases unmatched. CDR3 size: 15 residues. Here the CDR3 reads CASGFVSGGANEQFF. Here the CDR3 DNA reads TGTGCTAGTGGTTTTGTTAGCGGGGGGGCTAATGAGCAGTTCTTC.

The chain employs TRBV5-1 and TRBJ2-6, with 10 positions matching TRBD2. J gave up 1 base and V 5 bases, and 6 bases lay outside the gene matches. This CDR3 comprises 17 residues. CDR1 and CDR2 from the germline V gene are SGHRS and YFSETQ. The CDR3 DNA reads TGCGCCAGCAGGCCGGGACTAGCGACTTCTGGGGCCAACGTCCTGACTTTC. Its protein is CASRPGLATSGANVLTF.

The chain carries TRBV19 and TRBJ2-4; tentatively, D is TRBD1 (6 bases). Germline-derived CDR1 and CDR2 are LNHDA and SQIVND (reference sequence). CDR3 length: 14 residues. V shed 6 bases and J shed 4 bases, with 13 bases lying between them. For the CDR3, the DNA is TGTGCCAGTAGCTCGGCAGGGGAAAAAAACATTCAGTACTTC. This translates into CASSSAGEKNIQYF.

The chain carries TRBV15 and TRBJ2-1, with a weak D call TRBD1 (5 bases). V lost 6 bases and J 7 bases, leaving 10 bases between the germline ends. This CDR3 has 12 amino acids. Germline-derived CDR1 and CDR2 are LNHNV and YYDKDF (reference sequence). In DNA, the CDR3 is TGTGCCACCAGTCCCGGACAAAATGAGCAGTTCTTC. It yields the protein CATSPGQNEQFF.

The chain has TRBV5-4 and TRBJ2-7, with TRBD1 matching over 11 bases. The CDR3 loop spans 15 amino acids. V lost 5 bases, J lost 2 bases, and 6 bases stayed unmatched. Germline V CDR1 and CDR2: SGHNT, YYREEE (reference sequence). The CDR3 nucleotides are TGTGCCAGCAGACTTGGGACAGGGGGTCCCTACGAGCAGTACTTC. Translating gives CASRLGTGGPYEQYF.

The chain joins TRBV7-2 to TRBJ1-1; 8 positions match TRBD1. Germline V CDR1 and CDR2: SGHTA, FQGNSA. This CDR3 region has 17 residues. V trimming: 4 bases; J trimming: 4 bases; junction bases outside the gene matches: 14. CDR3: CASSSAGGAWGSTEAFF. CDR3 bases: TGTGCCAGCAGCTCTGCAGGGGGCGCATGGGGAAGCACTGAAGCTTTCTTT.

The rearrangement joins TRBV7-6 to TRBJ2-1; D gene uncertain. Germline loops: CDR1 SGHVS, CDR2 FNYEAQ. CDR3 length: 13 amino acids. The germline V and J ends were trimmed by 4 bases and 7 bases, with 11 bases remaining between them. This CDR3 is CASSYLARNEQFF. Written as DNA, the CDR3 is TGTGCCAGCAGCTACCTCGCGAGGAATGAGCAGTTCTTC.

The chain links TRBV21-1 to TRBJ2-3; the table assigns TRBD1, which was not confirmed against the DNA. TRBV21-1 is assigned pseudogene status. There are 15 residues in the CDR3. The CDR3 nucleotides read TGTGCCAGCAGCTCCGACAGGGCGGGCACAGATACGCAGTATTTT. This codes for CASSSDRAGTDTQYF.

The rearrangement links TRBV6-5 to TRBJ1-1; weak D call: TRBD1 (5 bases). Trimming removed 0 bases from V and 4 bases from J, with 9 bases in between. This CDR3 has 14 residues. Germline V gives CDR1 MNHEY, CDR2 SVGAGI. In DNA, the CDR3 is TGTGCCAGCAGTTACTCGAAGGGGATCACTGAAGCTTTCTTT. Protein: CASSYSKGITEAFF.

The chain recombines TRBV27 with TRBJ1-6, with a weak D call TRBD1 (5 bases). Per the germline V gene, CDR1 is MNHEY and CDR2 is SMNVEV (reference sequence). This CDR3 is 17 amino acids long. Trimming cost V 0 bases and J 0 bases, with 9 bases left between them. The DNA of the CDR3 is TGTGCCAGCAGTTTATCTACAGGACCCTCCTATAATTCACCCCTCCACTTT. Its protein is CASSLSTGPSYNSPLHF.

This chain connects TRBV7-9 to TRBJ1-3; tentatively, D is TRBD1 (6 bases). Looked up from germline, CDR1 is SEHNR and CDR2 is FQNEAQ (reference sequence). V was cut by 4 bases and J by 1 base, with 17 bases left in between. This CDR3 is 17 amino acids long. CDR3 amino acids: CASSSSITTGSGNTIYF. CDR3 DNA: TGTGCCAGCAGCTCTTCCATCACGACAGGTTCTGGAAACACCATATATTTT.

The chain couples TRBV6-6 to TRBJ1-2, with 7 nucleotides matching TRBD1. Germline V gene data show CDR1 as MNHNY and CDR2 as SVGAGI (reference sequence). The CDR3 loop spans 16 amino acids. V was pared by 0 bases and J by 7 bases, with 11 bases of the junction left unmatched. CDR3 sequence reads: CASSYSISGGYGGYTF. In DNA form, the CDR3 reads TGTGCCAGCAGTTACTCGATCTCAGGGGGTTACGGTGGCTACACCTTC.

This clone occurred once. The chain combines TRBV7-9 with TRBJ2-3; 14 bases match TRBD2. The CDR3 length is 18 residues. Germline V gives CDR1 SEHNR, CDR2 FQNEAQ (reference sequence). After removal of 4 bases from V and 0 bases from J, the junction contained 6 bases not matched to a gene. CDR3 loop: CASSSGLAGGTSTDTQYF. The CDR3 nucleotides read TGTGCCAGCAGCTCAGGACTAGCGGGGGGAACTAGCACAGATACGCAGTATTTT.

This clone came up once. The genes are TRBV6-1 and TRBJ2-2; TRBD2 is a possible D gene (5 bases). Trimming stripped 5 bases from V and 5 bases from J, with 12 bases between. From germline, CDR1 is MNHNS and CDR2 SASEGT. There are 14 residues in the CDR3. This CDR3 reads CASSLRGGTGELFF. CDR3 bases: TGTGCCAGCAGTCTTCGGGGTGGAACCGGGGAGCTGTTTTTT.

V is TRBV7-2 and J is TRBJ1-6; a weak D match, TRBD1 (5 bases). Germline V CDR1 and CDR2: SGHTA, FQGNSA. Deletions cut 5 bases from V and 6 bases from J, with 14 bases between. CDR3 length: 15 residues. The CDR3 reads CASSLSPGFNSPLHF. The CDR3, as DNA: TGTGCCAGCAGCCTAAGTCCAGGGTTTAATTCACCCCTCCACTTT.

This chain links TRBV19 with TRBJ1-1; 10 bases are a match to TRBD1. The CDR3 is 16 amino acids. Germline V lookup: CDR1 LNHDA, CDR2 SQIVND (reference sequence). V lost 5 bases and J lost 2; bases outside the gene matches: 8. The DNA of the CDR3 is TGTGCCAGTAGTCTGGGACAGGGGAGAGTTAACACTGAAGCTTTCTTT. It specifies CASSLGQGRVNTEAFF.

The genes are TRBV7-9 and TRBJ1-3; D gene unclear. CDR3 length: 14 amino acids. V shed 1 base and J shed 4 bases, with 8 bases lying between them. The germline V gene encodes CDR1 SEHNR and CDR2 FQNEAQ (reference sequence). This CDR3 reads CASSLGVPGNTIYF. CDR3 nucleotide sequence: TGTGCCAGCAGCTTAGGCGTTCCCGGAAACACCATATATTTT.

Only a few counts were recorded for this clone. The V call is TRBV30, the J call TRBJ1-1; a possible D gene is TRBD1 (6 bases). Looked up from germline, CDR1 is GTSNPN and CDR2 is SVGIG (reference sequence). Trimming cost V 2 bases and J 1 base, with 14 bases left between them. CDR3 length: 15 residues. The CDR3 DNA follows: TGTGCCTGGAGTTCTCAGGGGTTAGCGAACACTGAAGCTTTCTTT. Translated: CAWSSQGLANTEAFF.

The chain has TRBV7-8 and TRBJ2-1, with D possibly TRBD2 on 5 matching bases. V dropped 8 bases and J dropped 0 bases, with 17 bases sitting between them. Germline CDR1 and CDR2: SGHVS and FQNEAQ. The CDR3 extends over 16 amino acids. CDR3 sequence (DNA): TGTGCCAGCCAATCCAGGACGGGGAGCTCCTACAATGAGCAGTTCTTC. Translated: CASQSRTGSSYNEQFF.